Described below is a single TCR beta chain sequence and its context. The data were obtained in a study of CD8 T cells in Susac syndrome. Study overall: When blood was collected, patients with Susac syndrome were therapy-naive, were taking corticosteroids, or were receiving intravenous immunoglobulin alone.

V was pared by 9 bases and J by 2 bases, with 8 bases between. The CDR3 consists of 13 residues. Germline CDR1 reads LNHNV; CDR2 reads YYDKDF (reference sequence). RNA totalling about 0.5 to 1 ug underwent reverse transcription with random hexamers. Each CDR3 protein is one row after TCRdb ran MiXCR on the immunoSEQ multiplex PCR reads. Of 170,000 or so distinct CDR3 sequences in the sample, 90% to 96% are singletons; the top ten hold about 0.12%. This chain links TRBV15 with TRBJ2-6; no reliable D call. This clonotype originated in a human donor with Susac syndrome. Sequencing was carried out using CD4+ T cells from PBMCs. CDR3 sequence: CATIKPGANVLTF. The CDR3 DNA reads TGTGCCACGATTAAACCTGGGGCCAACGTCCTGACTTTC.